A selection of T cell receptor beta chains follows, all from one sample in a study. One entry per CDR3 protein, called by TCRdb with MiXCR from the 5' RACE reads. The repertoire includes roughly 52,000 distinct CDR3 sequences, roughly 17% of them detected once, and 2% to 2.5% sits in the top ten. The specimen sequenced was naive CD4+ T cells sorted from blood. These receptors were taken from a female donor with breast cancer. The CDR3 runs from the conserved cysteine through the conserved F or W. The order of the fields is CDR3 DNA, CDR3 protein, clone size, V gene, D gene, J gene. The D gene is left open where the match is weak. Clone size is not always given. Where it is, it says once, few, many or a class for expanded clones.

DNA: TGTGCCAGCAGCTTACAGGGGGCAATTGGGACTGAAGCTTTCTTT
CDR3: CASSLQGAIGTEAFF
size: -
V: TRBV7-8
D: TRBD1
J: TRBJ1-1

DNA: TGTGCCAGCAGCGTAGGGGACAGGGGGCTGGGTGAGCAGTTCTTC
CDR3: CASSVGDRGLGEQFF
size: -
V: TRBV9
D: TRBD1
J: TRBJ2-1

DNA: TGTGCCAGCAGCTTAGGTCTCCGGGGGTACACAGATACGCAGTATTTT
CDR3: CASSLGLRGYTDTQYF
size: few
V: TRBV7-8
D: -
J: TRBJ2-3

DNA: TGCGCCAGCAGCCGAGGATCAGATACGCAGTATTTT
CDR3: CASSRGSDTQYF
size: many
V: TRBV5-1
D: -
J: TRBJ2-3

DNA: TGTGCCAGCAGCCCCGGGCCAAACTATGGCTACACCTTC
CDR3: CASSPGPNYGYTF
size: medium-sized
V: TRBV6-6
D: -
J: TRBJ1-2

DNA: TGTGCTAGCAGCTCGGGAGATGGGGATACGCAGTATTTT
CDR3: CASSSGDGDTQYF
size: few
V: TRBV7-7
D: -
J: TRBJ2-3

DNA: TGTGCCAGCAGTTCCCCCGGGACAGGGGCTCGGGGCTACACCTTC
CDR3: CASSSPGTGARGYTF
size: few
V: TRBV12-3/TRBV12-4
D: TRBD1
J: TRBJ1-2

DNA: TGTGCCAGCAGCGCCTCACACAGGGACACCGGGGAGCTGTTTTTT
CDR3: CASSASHRDTGELFF
size: many
V: TRBV7-2
D: -
J: TRBJ2-2

DNA: TGTGCCATGGCGGGAGCGGGGAATGAGCAGTTCTTC
CDR3: CAMAGAGNEQFF
size: many
V: TRBV10-3
D: TRBD2
J: TRBJ2-1

DNA: TGCGCCAGCACCGGGGCAGACCACTACGAGCAGTACTTC
CDR3: CASTGADHYEQYF
size: -
V: TRBV5-1
D: -
J: TRBJ2-7